The 3 T cell receptor beta chains in this list originate from one sample, sequenced in a study of blood T cell repertoires in COVID-19. TCRdb keeps only in-frame clones here, not all; method: immunoSEQ multiplex PCR. The data show roughly 110,000 clones, about 79% seen once. Material: peripheral blood. The origin of the receptors is a man older than 75 with COVID-19, enrolled during active disease.

The rearrangement joins TRBV3-1 (or the pseudogene TRBV3-2) to TRBJ2-2; D is uncertain. Trimming shortened V by 7 bases and J by 5 bases, and 8 bases separated the two germline ends. This CDR3 region has 12 residues. Germline CDR1 LGHDT, CDR2 YNNKEL (reference sequence). CDR3 residues: CASTQRTGELFF. CDR3 coding DNA: TGTGCCAGCACCCAGAGAACCGGGGAGCTGTTTTTT.

This clone was observed a handful of times. The V gene is TRBV4-1, the J gene TRBJ1-1; 9 bases map to TRBD1. The CDR3 spans 16 residues. The V gene end was trimmed by 3 bases and the J gene end by 0 bases; junction bases not matched to a gene: 5. CDR1 is MGHRA and CDR2 is YSYEKL in the germline V gene. CDR3 DNA sequence: TGCGCCAGCAGCCAGGGCCGGACAGGGGTGAACACTGAAGCTTTCTTT. Protein sequence: CASSQGRTGVNTEAFF.

The chain combines TRBV2 with TRBJ1-5; D not resolved. CDR3 length equals 11 residues. Trimming cost V 7 bases and J 9 bases, with 10 bases left between them. CDR1 and CDR2 (germline): SNHLY, FYNNEI. The CDR3 nucleotides read TGTGCCAGCATGGGGAGAGGGCCCCAGCATTTT. Translating it yields CASMGRGPQHF.